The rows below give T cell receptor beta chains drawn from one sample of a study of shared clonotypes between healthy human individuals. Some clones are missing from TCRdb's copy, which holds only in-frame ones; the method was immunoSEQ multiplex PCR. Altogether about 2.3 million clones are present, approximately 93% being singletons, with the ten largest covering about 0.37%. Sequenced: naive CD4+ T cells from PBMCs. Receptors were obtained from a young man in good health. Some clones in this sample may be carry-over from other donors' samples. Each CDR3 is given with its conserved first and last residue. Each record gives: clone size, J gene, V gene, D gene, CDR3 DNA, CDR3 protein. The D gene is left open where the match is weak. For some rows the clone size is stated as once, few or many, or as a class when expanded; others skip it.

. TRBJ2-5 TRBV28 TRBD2 TGTGCCAGCAGACCACCTCGGACTAGCGGGAGGGAGACCCAGTACTTC CASRPPRTSGRETQYF
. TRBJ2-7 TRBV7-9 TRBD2 TGTGCCAGCAGCTCCAGCGGGAGCGACGAGCAGTACTTC CASSSSGSDEQYF
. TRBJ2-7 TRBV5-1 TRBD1 TGCGCCAGCAGCCCCACCGACAGGGGATACGAGCAGTACTTC CASSPTDRGYEQYF
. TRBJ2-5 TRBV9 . TGTGCCAGCAGTGTATCGGCCCTCCCCGTAGGGACCCAGTACTTC CASSVSALPVGTQYF
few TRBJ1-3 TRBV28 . TGTGCCAGCAGTTCACCAAAACGGGCAGCTGGAAACACCATATATTTT CASSSPKRAAGNTIYF
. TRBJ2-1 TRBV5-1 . TGCGCCAGCATAGCTGGGGGTAGCTCCTACAATGAGCAGTTCTTC CASIAGGSSYNEQFF
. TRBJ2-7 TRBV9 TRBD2 TGTGCCAGCAGCCCTAGGACTAGCGGGGTCTACGAGCAGTACTTC CASSPRTSGVYEQYF
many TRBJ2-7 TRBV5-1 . TGCGCCAGCAGCTCCTCCTACGAGCAGTACTTC CASSSSYEQYF
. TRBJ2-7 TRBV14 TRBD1 TGTGCCAGCAGCCAACTGGGACAGTACCCTACCTACGAGCAGTACTTC CASSQLGQYPTYEQYF
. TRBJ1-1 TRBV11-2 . TGTGCCAGCAGCTTAGAAGGGGACACTGAAGCTTTCTTT CASSLEGDTEAFF
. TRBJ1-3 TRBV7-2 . TGTGCCAGCAGTACAGAAGTCTCTGGAAACACCATATATTTT CASSTEVSGNTIYF
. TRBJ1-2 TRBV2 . TGTGCCAGCAAGGGCCAGAACTATGGCTACACCTTC CASKGQNYGYTF
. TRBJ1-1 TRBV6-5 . TGTGCCAGCAGTTACTTTGCGGACACTAACAGGGAAGCTTTCTTT CASSYFADTNREAFF
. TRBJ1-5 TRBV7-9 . TGTGCCAGCAGCTTATTTGTGGTGGGCAATCAGCCCCAGCATTTT CASSLFVVGNQPQHF
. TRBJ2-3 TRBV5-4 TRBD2 TGTGCCAGCAGCTTAGTTTCGGGAGGAGATACGCAGTATTTT CASSLVSGGDTQYF
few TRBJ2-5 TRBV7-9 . TGTGCCAGCAGCTATTCAGGGGAGGAGACCCAGTACTTC CASSYSGEETQYF
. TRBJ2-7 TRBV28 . TGTGCCAGCAGTTTCCATTTGTCTAGCATCTCCTACGAGCAGTACTTC CASSFHLSSISYEQYF
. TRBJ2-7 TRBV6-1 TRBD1 TGTGCCAGCAGTGAAATGCAGGGGGTCTACGAGCAGTACTTC CASSEMQGVYEQYF
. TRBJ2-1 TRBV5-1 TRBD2 TGCGCCAGCAGCGTCGAACTAGCGGGAGCCAATGAGCAGTTCTTC CASSVELAGANEQFF
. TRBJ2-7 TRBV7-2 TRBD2 TGTGCCAGCAGCTTAGTACGCGGGAGGTTATACGAGCAGTACTTC CASSLVRGRLYEQYF
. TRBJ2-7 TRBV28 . TGTGCCAGCAGCGTAGCGGCAGCGAACACCTACGAGCAGTACTTC CASSVAAANTYEQYF
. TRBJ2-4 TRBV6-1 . TGTGCCAGCAGTGAAGCCCTAGGGACTGAGGTGGACCTCCGGTACTTC CASSEALGTEVDLRYF
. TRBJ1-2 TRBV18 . TGTGCCAGCTCACCATGGTCTCCAGTGAATAACTATGGCTACACCTTC CASSPWSPVNNYGYTF
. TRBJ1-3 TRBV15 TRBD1 TGTGCCACCAGTCCATCGGGACAGGGTATTAGAAACACCATATATTTT CATSPSGQGIRNTIYF
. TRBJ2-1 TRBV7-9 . TGTGCCAGCATCGGGTCCAATGAGCAGTTCTTC CASIGSNEQFF
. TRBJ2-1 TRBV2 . TGTGCCAGCAGCAAAACACCAGACTCCTACAATGAGCAGTTCTTC CASSKTPDSYNEQFF